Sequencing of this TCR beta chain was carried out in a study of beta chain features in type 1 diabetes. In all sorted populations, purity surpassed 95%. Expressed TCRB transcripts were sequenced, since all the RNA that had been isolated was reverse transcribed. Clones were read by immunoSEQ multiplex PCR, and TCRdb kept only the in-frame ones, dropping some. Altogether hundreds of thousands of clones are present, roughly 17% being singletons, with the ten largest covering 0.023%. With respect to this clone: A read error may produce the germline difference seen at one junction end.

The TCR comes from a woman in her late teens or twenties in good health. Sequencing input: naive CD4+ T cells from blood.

The CDR3 loop reads CASSEGPGPGPIF. The CDR3 nucleotides read TGTGCCAGCAGTGAAGGTCCAGGGCCAGGACCCATCTTC. V is TRBV2 and J is TRBJ1-2; D is possibly TRBD1 (5 bases). CDR3 length: 13 residues. Germline assignment: CDR1 SNHLY and CDR2 FYNNEI. The entire variable domain, with the rest obtained from reference TRBV2 and TRBJ1-2, is as follows: EPEVTQTPSHQVTQMGQEVILRCVPISNHLYFYWYRQILGQKVEFLVSFYNNEISEKSEIFDDQFSVERPDGSNFTLKIRSTKLEDSAMYFCASSEGPGPGPIFGSGTRLTVV.